Shown below are 4 T cell receptor beta chains from a single sample sequenced in a study of blood T cell repertoires in COVID-19. Using immunoSEQ multiplex PCR, the repertoire was profiled, and TCRdb retains in-frame clones only, with some absent. Here the sample spans about 180,000 clones, roughly 75% being singletons. Sequencing was done on a sample of peripheral blood. The receptors here all came from a man aged 65-85 years with active or convalescent COVID-19.

The chain joins TRBV3-1 (or the pseudogene TRBV3-2) to TRBJ2-1, with TRBD2 identical over 8 bases. The trim removed 4 bases at V and 9 bases at J, leaving 14 bases unmatched. Germline CDR1 is LGHDT and CDR2 is YNNKEL (reference sequence). This CDR3 has 16 residues. The CDR3 loop is CASSRDLPAGVSEQFF. The CDR3, as DNA: TGTGCCAGCAGCCGCGACCTACCAGCGGGAGTAAGTGAGCAGTTCTTC.

The chain recombines TRBV30 with TRBJ1-2, with D unresolved. Trimming shortened V by 1 base and J by 5 bases, and 5 bases separated the two germline ends. The germline V gene has CDR1 GTSNPN and CDR2 SVGIG (reference sequence). This CDR3 region has 11 residues. CDR3 DNA: TGTGCCTGGAGTGCCGGGTATGGCTACACCTTC. Protein: CAWSAGYGYTF.

This sequence joins TRBV19 and TRBJ1-2; maybe TRBD1 (5 bases). The CDR3 spans 15 residues. The V and J ends lost 4 bases and 2 bases respectively, with 14 bases between them. Germline V gene sequence: CDR1 LNHDA, CDR2 SQIVND (reference sequence). This CDR3 reads CASSTIVQGNYGYTF. As DNA, the CDR3 is TGTGCCAGTAGTACGATTGTGCAGGGCAACTATGGCTACACCTTC. The entire variable domain, with the rest obtained from reference TRBV19 and TRBJ1-2, is as follows: DGGITQSPKYLFRKEGQNVTLSCEQNLNHDAMYWYRQDPGQGLRLIYYSQIVNDFQKGDIAEGYSVSREKKESFPLTVTSAQKNPTAFYLCASSTIVQGNYGYTFGSGTRLTVV.

Remarks on this clone: The junction shows a germline mismatch at one end, possibly a read error. The CDR3, as DNA: TGTGCCAGCAGCTCGTCGGACAGGGTTAATGGCTACACTTTC. It translates to CASSSSDRVNGYTF. The J gene is TRBJ1-2, the V gene TRBV14; 8 nucleotides line up with TRBD1. The CDR3 length is 14 residues. The V gene's germline CDR1 is SGHDN and CDR2 FVKESK. Together with reference TRBV14 and TRBJ1-2, the CDR3 gives the full variable domain: EAGVTQFPSHSVIEKGQTVTLRCDPISGHDNLYWYRRVMGKEIKFLLHFVKESKQDESGMPNNRFLAERTGGTYSTLKVQPAELEDSGVYFCASSSSDRVNGYTFGSGTRLTVV.